Listed below are T cell receptor beta chains from one sample, sequenced in a study of somatic mutations in cytotoxic T cells in rheumatoid arthritis. Data came from immunoSEQ multiplex PCR; TCRdb stores just in-frame clones and leaves some out. The sample records 15,000 to 20,000 clones, around 77% being singletons. The sample comprised CD8+ T cells sorted from blood. The receptors derive from an adult with rheumatoid arthritis. Both conserved end residues are part of each CDR3. D genes are given only for firm matches. Some rows mark clone size as missing; the rest say once, few, many or name a class of expanded clone.

TRBJ2-1 | TRBD2 | NA | TRBV2 | TGTGCCAGCAGATCAAGCGGGGGGGCCTACAATGAGCAGTTCTTC | CASRSSGGAYNEQFF
TRBJ1-1 | TRBD1 | NA | TRBV19 | TGTGCCAGTAGTATACAGGGGGGAGGCACTGAAGCTTTCTTT | CASSIQGGGTEAFF
TRBJ2-7 | TRBD1 | NA | TRBV9 | TGTGCCAGCAGCGAAGACAGGGGGCACGAGCAGTACTTC | CASSEDRGHEQYF
TRBJ1-2 | NA | few | TRBV6-1 | TGTGCCAGCAGTGAAGGTGGTCAGCAGCTTGATGGCTACACCTTC | CASSEGGQQLDGYTF
TRBJ1-4 | NA | medium-sized | TRBV7-6 | TGTGCCAGCAGCTTAGTTCAGGGAGAACTGTTTTTT | CASSLVQGELFF
TRBJ1-2 | NA | large | TRBV6-5 | TGTGCCAGCAGTTACCGCGGGGGCGAGGGCTACACCTTC | CASSYRGGEGYTF
TRBJ2-7 | TRBD2 | NA | TRBV6-1 | TGTGCCAGCAGTCCGGATAGCGGGGGGGCTTGGGAGCAGTACTTC | CASSPDSGGAWEQYF
TRBJ1-1 | NA | NA | TRBV6-6 | TGTGCCAGCAGTCTTCGGTTTAACACTGAAGCTTTCTTT | CASSLRFNTEAFF
TRBJ1-6 | TRBD1 | NA | TRBV9 | TGTGCCAGCAGCGCGGGGACAGGTTATTCACCCCTCCACTTT | CASSAGTGYSPLHF
TRBJ2-4 | TRBD1 | NA | TRBV4-1 | TGCGCCAGCAGCCAAGCCCGAGGACAGGGGGGCCTCATTCAGTACTTC | CASSQARGQGGLIQYF